This TCR beta chain comes out of a study of response to subunit inactivated influenza vaccine (dated by TCRdb to 2016 to 2018). Background for the entire study: The study used deep quantitative T cell receptor repertoire profiling to track responses to a trivalent subunit inactivated influenza vaccine. Results and caveats for the whole study, not just this receptor: The authors proposed that each seasonal influenza vaccination may bring in only a limited number of new T cells.

As to this clonotype: It lacks a known antigen. No base qualities exist here, and no much larger clone lies one base off it.

As encoded in the germline V gene, CDR1 is KGHDR while CDR2 is SFDVKD. Taken from cysteine to phenylalanine, the CDR3 has 14 residues. The DNA shown is the 42-base CDR3, in frame from base 1. Trimming costs V 3 bases and J 2 bases, and their ends lie 10 bases apart. Libraries were constructed by RT-PCR. Sequencing was carried out with an Illumina HiSeq 2500. TCRdb reworked the public reads: Q25 trimming with fastp, MiXCR clone assembly, productive beta chains retained. Every CDR3 protein is listed once, alongside the most common genes and DNA of its rows. Within this sample are hundreds of thousands of distinct CDR3 sequences, with 15% to 19% of them counted one time only. 11% of the sample lies in the top ten.

Rearrangement joined TRBV24-1 to TRBJ2-7; TRBD1 is a possible D gene, resting on 6 matching bases. This material consisted of PBMCs from blood, taken roughly 12 days after vaccination. The TCR comes from a man aged 50-59 years who received an inactivated influenza vaccine. Donor details come from another sample of the same person, matched by shared clones. Read as DNA, the sequence is TGTGCCACCAGTGATGGGACACCACCCTACGAGCAGTACTTC. Translated, it reads CATSDGTPPYEQYF.